This T cell receptor beta chain comes out of a study of OX40 agonist ivuxolimab in advanced cancers. In germline, CDR1 is SGHRS, CDR2 YFSETQ. V trimming: 2 bases; J trimming: 5 bases; junction bases outside the gene matches: 6. The CDR3 consists of 16 residues. Clones were sequenced by immunoSEQ multiplex PCR, and TCRdb holds only the in-frame ones, with some missing. Counted here are some 79,000 clones, approximately 90% occurring once; the ten biggest clones make up about 0.42%. This sequence was found in an adult with an advanced solid tumor such as melanoma, head and neck, liver or kidney cancer. This specimen consisted of CD4+ or CD8+ T cells sorted from blood, obtained in a trial of the OX40 agonist ivuxolimab. This chain links TRBV5-1 with TRBJ2-2, with 10 bases fitting TRBD2. CDR3 sequence reads: CASSFLAGVRTGELFF. Written as DNA, the CDR3 is TGCGCCAGCAGCTTCCTAGCGGGAGTGAGGACCGGGGAGCTGTTTTTT.